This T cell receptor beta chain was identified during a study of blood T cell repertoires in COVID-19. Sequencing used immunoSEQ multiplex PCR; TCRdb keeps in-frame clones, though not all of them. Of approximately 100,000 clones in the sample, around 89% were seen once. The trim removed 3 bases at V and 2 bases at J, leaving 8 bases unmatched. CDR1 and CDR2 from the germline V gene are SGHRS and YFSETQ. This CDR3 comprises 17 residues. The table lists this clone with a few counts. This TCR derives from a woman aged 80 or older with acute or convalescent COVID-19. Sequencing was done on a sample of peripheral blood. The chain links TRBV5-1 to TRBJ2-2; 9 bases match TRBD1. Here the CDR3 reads CASSYADRGLNTGELFF. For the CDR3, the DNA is TGCGCCAGCAGCTACGCGGACAGGGGACTAAACACCGGGGAGCTGTTTTTT. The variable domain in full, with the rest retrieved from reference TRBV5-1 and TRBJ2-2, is KAGVTQTPRYLIKTRGQQVTLSCSPISGHRSVSWYQQTPGQGLQFLFEYFSETQRNKGNFPGRFSGRQFSNSRSEMNVSTLELGDSALYLCASSYADRGLNTGELFFGEGSRLTVL.